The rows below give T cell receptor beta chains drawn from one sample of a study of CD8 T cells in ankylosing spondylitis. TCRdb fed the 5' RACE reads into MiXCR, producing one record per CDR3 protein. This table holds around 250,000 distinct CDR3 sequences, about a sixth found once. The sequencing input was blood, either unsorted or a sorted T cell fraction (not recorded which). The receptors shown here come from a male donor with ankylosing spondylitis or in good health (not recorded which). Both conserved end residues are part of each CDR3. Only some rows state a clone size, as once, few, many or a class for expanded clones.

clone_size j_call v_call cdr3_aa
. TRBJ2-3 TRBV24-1 CATMHRSTDTQYF
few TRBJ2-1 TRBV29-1 CSVEAQTSYNEQFF
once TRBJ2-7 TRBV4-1 CASSQESTRVEQYF
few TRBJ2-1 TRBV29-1 CSATLGGPANEQFF
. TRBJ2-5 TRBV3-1 CASSQRSGGYQETQYF
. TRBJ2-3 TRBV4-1 CASSHLPTSAISTDTQYF
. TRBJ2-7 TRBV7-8 CASSRQRRDSVSSYEQYF
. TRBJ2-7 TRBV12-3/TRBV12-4 CASSLDRHEQYF
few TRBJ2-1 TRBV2 CASRRSGSSYNEQFF
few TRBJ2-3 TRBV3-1 CASSQERTLAGGSDTQYF
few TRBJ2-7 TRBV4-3 CASSQGNSGTYEQYF
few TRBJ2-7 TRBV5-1 CASSLDGLYEQYF
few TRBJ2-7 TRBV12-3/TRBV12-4 CASSPSLGTSGYEQYF
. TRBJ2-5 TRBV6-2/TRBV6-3 CASRPGTGEKETQYF
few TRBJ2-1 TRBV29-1 CSVVDSPEQFF
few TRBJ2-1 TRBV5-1 CASSIVGNEQFF
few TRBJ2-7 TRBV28 CASSTTLAGDHEQYF
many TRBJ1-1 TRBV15 CATSRVLGVNTEAFF
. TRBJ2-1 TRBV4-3 CASSQDFIDAGNEQFF
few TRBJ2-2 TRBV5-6 CASSTRDRSTGELFF
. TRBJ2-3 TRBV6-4 CASTGDRIPNTQYF
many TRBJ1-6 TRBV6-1 CASSPGAASSYNSPLHF
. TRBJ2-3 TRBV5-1 CASSYAPREVTDTQYF
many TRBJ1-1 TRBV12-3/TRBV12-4 CASSGGWVTEAFF
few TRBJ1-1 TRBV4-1 CASSSGNEAFF
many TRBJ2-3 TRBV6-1 CASSQGWGSTDTQYF
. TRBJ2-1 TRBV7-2 CASSFQGTSGSYNEQFF
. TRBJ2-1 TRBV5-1 CASSLDGPTSGATYNEQFF
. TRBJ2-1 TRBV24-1 CATSDFAGGQDDEQFF
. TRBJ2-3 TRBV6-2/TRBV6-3 CASSSYRVDNSDTQYF
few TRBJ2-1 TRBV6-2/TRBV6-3 CASSYGVAGGNEQFF
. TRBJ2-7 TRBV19 CATGDYGSSSYEQYF
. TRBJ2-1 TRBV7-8 CASSLVSPYNEQFF
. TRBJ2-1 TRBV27 CASPFRAREQFF
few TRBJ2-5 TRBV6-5 CASSLADQETQYF
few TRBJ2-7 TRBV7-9 CASSFPTSGMLSYEQYF
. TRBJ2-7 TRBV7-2 CASSLSQSSYEQYF
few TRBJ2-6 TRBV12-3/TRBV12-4 CASSLLLGANVLTF
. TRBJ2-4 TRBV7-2 CASSPSDSQNIQYF
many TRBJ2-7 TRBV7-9 CASSLAQGGLSYEQYF
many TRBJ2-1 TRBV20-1 CSARVAGEREQFF
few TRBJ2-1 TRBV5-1 CASSPGLAGLGYNEQFF
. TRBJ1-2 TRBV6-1 CASSEFSTNYGYTF
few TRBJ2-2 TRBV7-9 CASSLGVTGNTGELFF
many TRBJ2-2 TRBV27 CASSLSPSLTGELFF
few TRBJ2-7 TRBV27 CASSSLDLAYEQYF
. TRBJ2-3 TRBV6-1 CASSDLDRALGTDTQYF
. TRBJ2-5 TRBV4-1 CASSQEPGRQETQYF
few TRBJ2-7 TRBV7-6 CASSNPGLSYEQYF
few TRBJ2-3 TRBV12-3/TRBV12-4 CASSLAHRYTDTQYF
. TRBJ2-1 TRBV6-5 CASSYEGGGEQFF
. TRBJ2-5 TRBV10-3 CAISESSLQETQYF
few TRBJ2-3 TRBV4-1 CASSQLDSPVSDTQYF
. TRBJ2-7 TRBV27 CASSYRDPSAEQYF
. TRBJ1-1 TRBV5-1 CASSLYAVGTEAFF
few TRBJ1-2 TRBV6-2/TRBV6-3 CASSYSRGFGYYGYTF
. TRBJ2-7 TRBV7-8 CASSEWRGTSYEQNF
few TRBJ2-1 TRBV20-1 CSAKSGLAYTYNEQFF
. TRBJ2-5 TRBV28 CASQTSDQETQYF
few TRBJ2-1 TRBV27 CASTSGLSPNNEQFF